These 2 T cell receptor beta chains originate from one sample sequenced in a study of blood T cell repertoires in COVID-19. Produced via immunoSEQ multiplex PCR; TCRdb's table is partial and in-frame only. The data contain about 59,000 clones, more than 80% of them singletons. The sample taken for sequencing was peripheral blood. The receptors were sampled from a man aged 55 to 69 with COVID-19, enrolled during active disease.

V gene TRBV30 combines with J gene TRBJ1-4; the match to TRBD1 covers 7 bases. The length of the CDR3 is 15 residues. Germline assignment: CDR1 GTSNPN and CDR2 SVGIG (reference sequence). With V trimmed by 4 bases and J by 8 bases, 13 bases remained unmatched. The CDR3 DNA follows: TGTGCCTGGACGAATGCCCGACAGGGAGAAGAAAAACTGTTTTTT. It specifies CAWTNARQGEEKLFF.

V gene TRBV11-3 combines with J gene TRBJ1-1; weak D call: TRBD1 (5 bases). V dropped 1 base and J dropped 11 bases, with 20 bases sitting between them. CDR3 size: 15 residues. Germline values: CDR1 SGHNT, CDR2 YENEEA. This CDR3 reads CASSLVTSQGGRAFF. As DNA, the CDR3 is TGTGCCAGCAGCTTAGTCACCTCGCAGGGTGGGCGGGCTTTCTTT.